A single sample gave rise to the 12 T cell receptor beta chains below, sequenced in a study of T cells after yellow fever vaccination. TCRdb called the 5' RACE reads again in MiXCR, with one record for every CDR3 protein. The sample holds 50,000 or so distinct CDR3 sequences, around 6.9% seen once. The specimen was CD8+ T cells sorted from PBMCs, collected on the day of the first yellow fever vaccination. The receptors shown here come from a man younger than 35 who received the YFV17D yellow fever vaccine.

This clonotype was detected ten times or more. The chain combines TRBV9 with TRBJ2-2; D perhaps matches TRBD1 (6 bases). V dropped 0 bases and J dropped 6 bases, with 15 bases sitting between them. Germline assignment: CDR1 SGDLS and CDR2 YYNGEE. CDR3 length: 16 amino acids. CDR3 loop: CASSVEIQGYAGELFF. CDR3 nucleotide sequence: TGTGCCAGCAGCGTAGAGATCCAGGGGTACGCCGGGGAGCTGTTTTTT.

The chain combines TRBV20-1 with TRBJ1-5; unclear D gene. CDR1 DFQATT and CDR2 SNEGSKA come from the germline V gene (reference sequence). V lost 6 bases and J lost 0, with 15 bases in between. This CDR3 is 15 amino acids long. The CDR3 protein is CSARKDPYSNQPQHF. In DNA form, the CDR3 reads TGCAGTGCGAGAAAAGACCCTTATAGCAATCAGCCCCAGCATTTT.

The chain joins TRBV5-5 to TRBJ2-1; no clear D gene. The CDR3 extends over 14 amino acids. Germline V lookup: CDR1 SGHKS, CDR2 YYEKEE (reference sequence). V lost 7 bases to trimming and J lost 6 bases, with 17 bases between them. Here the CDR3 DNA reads TGTGCCAGCGGCCCCACGGAGCTCTGCAATGAGCAGTTCTTC. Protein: CASGPTELCNEQFF. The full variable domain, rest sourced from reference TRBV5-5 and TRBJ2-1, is DAGVTQSPTHLIKTRGQQVTLRCSPISGHKSVSWYQQVLGQGPQFIFQYYEKEERGRGNFPDRFSARQFPNYSSELNVNALLLGDSALYLCASGPTELCNEQFFGPGTRLTVL.

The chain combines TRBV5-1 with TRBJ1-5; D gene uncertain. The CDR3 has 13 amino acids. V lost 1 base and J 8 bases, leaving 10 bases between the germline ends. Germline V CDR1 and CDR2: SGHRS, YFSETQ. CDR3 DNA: TGCGCCAGCAGCTTGTCGCCTGGGGAGCCCCAGCATTTT. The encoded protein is CASSLSPGEPQHF.

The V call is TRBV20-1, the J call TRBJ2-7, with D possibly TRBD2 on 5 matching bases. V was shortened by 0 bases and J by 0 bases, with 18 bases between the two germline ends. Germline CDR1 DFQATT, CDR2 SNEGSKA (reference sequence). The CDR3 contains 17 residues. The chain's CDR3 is CSARDGYAAVSSYEQYF. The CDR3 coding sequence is TGCAGTGCTAGAGATGGTTATGCAGCGGTGAGCTCCTACGAGCAGTACTTC.

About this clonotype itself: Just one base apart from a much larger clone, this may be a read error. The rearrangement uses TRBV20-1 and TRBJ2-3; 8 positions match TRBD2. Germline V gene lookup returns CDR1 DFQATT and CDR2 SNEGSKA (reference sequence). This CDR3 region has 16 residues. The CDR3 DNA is TGCACTGCATCCTCCTCCGGGGGGGCCGGGGTAGATACGCAGTATTTT. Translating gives CTASSSGGAGVDTQYF.

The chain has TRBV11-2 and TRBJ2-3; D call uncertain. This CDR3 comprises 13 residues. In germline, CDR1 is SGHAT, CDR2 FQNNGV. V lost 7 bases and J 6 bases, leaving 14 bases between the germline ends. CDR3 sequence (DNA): TGTGCCAGCACCACGACCTCCGGGGATACGCAGTATTTT. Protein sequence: CASTTTSGDTQYF.

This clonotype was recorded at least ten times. This chain's CDR3 is CAISDTGTGGYYF. CDR3 nucleotide sequence: TGTGCCATCAGTGATACCGGGACTGGGGGATACTACTTC. The chain has TRBV10-3 and TRBJ2-5; the D gene is possibly TRBD2 (6 bases). CDR3 length: 13 residues. Trimming removed 3 bases from V and 14 bases from J, with 19 bases in between. The germline gives CDR1 ENHRY, CDR2 SYGVKD.

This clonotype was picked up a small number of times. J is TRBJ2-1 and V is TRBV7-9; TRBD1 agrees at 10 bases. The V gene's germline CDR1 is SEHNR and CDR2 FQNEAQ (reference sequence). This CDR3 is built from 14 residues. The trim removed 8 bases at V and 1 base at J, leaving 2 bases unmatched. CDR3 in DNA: TGTGCCAGCCGGGACAGGGGTTCCTACAATGAGCAGTTCTTC. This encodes CASRDRGSYNEQFF.

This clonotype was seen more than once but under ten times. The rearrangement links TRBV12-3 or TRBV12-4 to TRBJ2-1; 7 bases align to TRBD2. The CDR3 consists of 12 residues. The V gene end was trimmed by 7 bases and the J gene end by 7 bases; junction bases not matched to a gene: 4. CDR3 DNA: TGTGCCAGCAACTGGGAGGGGAATGAGCAGTTCTTC. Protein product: CASNWEGNEQFF.

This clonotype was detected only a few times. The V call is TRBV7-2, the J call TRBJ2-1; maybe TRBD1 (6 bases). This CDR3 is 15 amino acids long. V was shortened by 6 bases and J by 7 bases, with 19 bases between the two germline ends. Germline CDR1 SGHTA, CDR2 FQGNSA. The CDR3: CASRPGHPRTNEQFF. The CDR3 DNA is TGTGCCAGCAGACCGGGACACCCTCGCACTAATGAGCAGTTCTTC.

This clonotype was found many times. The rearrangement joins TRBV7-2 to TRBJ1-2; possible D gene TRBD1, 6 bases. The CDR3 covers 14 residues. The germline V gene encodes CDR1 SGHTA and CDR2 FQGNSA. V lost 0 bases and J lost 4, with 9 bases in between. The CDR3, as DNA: TGTGCCAGCAGCTTAGCGGGGGCGTTCTATGGCTACACCTTC. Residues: CASSLAGAFYGYTF.